The 27 T cell receptor beta chains below come from one sample, sequenced in a study of cytomegalovirus exposure and HLA in healthy donors. PCR used 60 Vbeta primers and 13 Jbeta primers. The protocol was immunoSEQ multiplex PCR, while the TCRdb copy is restricted to in-frame clones and leaves out a portion. The data contain about 160,000 clones, 60% to 80% of them singletons. Input material: PBMCs. The receptors were sampled from a woman aged 50 to 65 in good health and CMV-seropositive.

The chain recombines TRBV5-1 with TRBJ2-2; TRBD2 matches 8 bases. Germline values: CDR1 SGHRS, CDR2 YFSETQ. Unmatched junction bases numbered 7, after V lost 0 bases and J lost 6 bases. This CDR3 spans 16 amino acids. CDR3 in amino acids: CASSLAASGLPGELFF. CDR3 nucleotide sequence: TGCGCCAGCAGCTTGGCGGCTAGCGGGCTCCCCGGGGAGCTGTTTTTT.

This chain joins TRBV19 and TRBJ1-5; D unresolved. With 7 bases removed from V and 7 bases from J, the gap between germline ends came to 20 bases. The CDR3 runs to 15 residues. Germline values: CDR1 LNHDA, CDR2 SQIVND (reference sequence). The DNA of the CDR3 is TGTGCCAGTACGAAGGAACCGTTACTAGCGCAGCCCCAGCATTTT. Translated: CASTKEPLLAQPQHF.

CDR3 in DNA: TGTGCCAGCAGCAGACAGCATTATAGCAATCAGCCCCAGCATTTT. Translated: CASSRQHYSNQPQHF. The rearrangement links TRBV21-1 to TRBJ1-5; the table's TRBD1 call for D was not verified on the DNA. TRBV21-1 is a listed pseudogene. CDR3 length equals 15 residues.

With respect to this clone: Other DNA sequences in this sample translate to the same CDR3. The chain's CDR3 is CASSLGREYNEQFF. The CDR3 region has the DNA TGTGCCAGCAGCTTAGGACGGGAGTACAATGAGCAGTTCTTC. This rearrangement joins TRBV7-2 to TRBJ2-1; the D gene is possibly TRBD2 (6 bases). Germline V CDR1 and CDR2: SGHTA, FQGNSA. V was trimmed by 1 base and J by 4 bases, leaving 8 bases between them. CDR3 length: 14 residues.

There are a few counts of this clone. The chain joins TRBV19 to TRBJ1-2, with 8 bases fitting TRBD1. The ends lost 4 bases at V and 5 bases at J; junction bases unmatched: 9. Germline V gene lookup returns CDR1 LNHDA and CDR2 SQIVND (reference sequence). The CDR3 consists of 15 residues. CDR3 DNA: TGTGCCAGTAGTACTTATCGGGGACAGGAATATGGCTACACCTTC. It codes for CASSTYRGQEYGYTF.

This chain uses TRBV18 with TRBJ2-1; a possible D gene is TRBD1 (6 bases). This CDR3 region has 12 residues. In germline, CDR1 is KGHSH, CDR2 LQKENI. V was trimmed by 6 bases and J by 11 bases, leaving 14 bases between them. The CDR3 region is CASSFRDTQQFF. CDR3 bases: TGTGCCAGCTCGTTCCGGGACACTCAGCAGTTCTTC.

This chain joins TRBV7-9 and TRBJ1-3; weak D call: TRBD1 (6 bases). V lost 1 base, J lost 1 base, and 14 bases lay in between. Germline V lookup: CDR1 SEHNR, CDR2 FQNEAQ (reference sequence). This CDR3 region has 17 residues. In DNA form, the CDR3 reads TGTGCCAGCAGCTTAGATCAGGGGTCGCATTCTGGAAACACCATATATTTT. It is translated as CASSLDQGSHSGNTIYF.

J is TRBJ2-7 and V is TRBV10-1; D perhaps matches TRBD2 (6 bases). V shed 1 base and J shed 2 bases, with 15 bases lying between them. The CDR3 totals 16 residues. From germline, CDR1 is WNHNN and CDR2 SYGVQD (reference sequence). Here the CDR3 reads CASSEFRRDLPYEQYF. CDR3 nucleotides: TGCGCCAGCAGTGAGTTTAGGCGGGACCTACCCTACGAGCAGTACTTC.

The chain joins TRBV18 to TRBJ2-7; maybe TRBD2 (6 bases). The CDR3 spans 14 residues. CDR1 and CDR2 (germline): KGHSH, LQKENI. The V and J ends lost 4 bases and 1 base respectively, with 11 bases between them. The CDR3 sequence is CASSLGGRSYEQYF. The DNA of the CDR3 is TGTGCCAGCTCACTCGGGGGTAGATCCTACGAGCAGTACTTC.

The chain employs TRBV7-9 and TRBJ1-4; 7 bases agree with TRBD1. The CDR3 spans 14 residues. The germline CDR1 and CDR2 sequences are SEHNR and FQNEAQ (reference sequence). Trimming removed 1 base from V and 8 bases from J; junction bases left unmatched: 4. DNA of the CDR3: TGTGCCAGCAGCTTAGGGACAGGTGGGGAAAAACTGTTTTTT. Translated, it gives CASSLGTGGEKLFF.

V is TRBV29-1 and J is TRBJ2-1, with 7 bases matching TRBD2. J lost 8 bases, V lost 3 bases, and 10 bases had no gene match. CDR1 and CDR2 from the germline V gene are SQVTM and ANQGSEA. The CDR3 covers 14 residues. CDR3 protein: CSVESQRGVDEQFF. The CDR3 DNA reads as TGCAGCGTTGAGAGTCAGCGGGGTGTGGATGAGCAGTTCTTC.

This chain uses TRBV29-1 with TRBJ2-1, with TRBD1 identical over 7 bases. The germline gives CDR1 SQVTM, CDR2 ANQGSEA. Trimming cost V 7 bases and J 2 bases; bases outside gene matches: 5. The CDR3 sequence is 13 residues long. Here the CDR3 reads CSGLDRAYNEQFF. The CDR3 DNA sequence: TGCAGCGGCTTAGACAGGGCCTACAATGAGCAGTTCTTC.

Concerning this clone itself: Germline is not matched at one junction end, which may reflect a read error. This chain uses TRBV7-7 with TRBJ1-2; 8 positions agree with TRBD1. The CDR3 contains 15 residues. From germline, CDR1 is SSHAT and CDR2 FNYEAQ (reference sequence). The CDR3 DNA reads TGTGCTAGCAGCTTAGGACTAACAGGGGGCTATGGCTACACCTTC. Its protein product is CASSLGLTGGYGYTF.

CDR3 region: CASTKPGGYEQYF. DNA for the CDR3: TGTGCCAGCACCAAACCGGGGGGATACGAGCAGTACTTC. The chain recombines TRBV6-1 with TRBJ2-7, with TRBD2 matching over 7 bases. After removal of 7 bases from V and 4 bases from J, the junction contained 7 bases not matched to a gene. The CDR3 length is 13 residues. Per germline, CDR1 MNHNS and CDR2 SASEGT.

This clone came up once. The chain links TRBV2 to TRBJ2-5; no clear D. There are 11 residues in the CDR3. The V end was cut by 7 bases, the J end by 2 bases, with 5 bases between. Germline CDR1 and CDR2: SNHLY and FYNNEI. In nucleotides, the CDR3 is TGTGCCAGCAACCTACAAGAGACCCAGTACTTC. Protein sequence: CASNLQETQYF.

V gene TRBV29-1 combines with J gene TRBJ2-1; 14 bases match TRBD2. Germline V gene lookup returns CDR1 SQVTM and CDR2 ANQGSEA. J was trimmed by 9 bases and V by 7 bases; bases with no gene match: 5. The CDR3 spans 13 residues. The CDR3 loop reads CSGGGLAGVEQFF. CDR3 bases: TGCAGCGGGGGGGGACTAGCGGGAGTTGAGCAGTTCTTC.

The J gene is TRBJ2-7, the V gene TRBV7-2; 9 bases align to TRBD2. There are 15 residues in the CDR3. CDR1 is SGHTA, CDR2 FQGNSA, per germline. V shed 1 base and J 2 bases; nucleotides not matched to a gene: 3. CDR3 amino acids: CASSLVAGVAYEQYF. The CDR3 DNA reads TGTGCCAGCAGCTTAGTAGCGGGGGTTGCCTACGAGCAGTACTTC.

CDR3 coding DNA: TGCGCCAGCAGACGTACAACGGACAGGGCTAACACCATATATTTT. Translation gives CASRRTTDRANTIYF. The chain has TRBV4-1 and TRBJ1-3; 8 nucleotides match TRBD1. V gave up 6 bases and J gave up 7 bases; unmatched junction bases: 11. The germline gives CDR1 MGHRA, CDR2 YSYEKL. The CDR3 is 15 residues long.

This clone has only one observation. V gene TRBV11-2 combines with J gene TRBJ2-1; no reliable D call. The V end was cut by 1 base, the J end by 8 bases, with 9 bases between. The CDR3 length is 13 residues. Germline V gene data show CDR1 as SGHAT and CDR2 as FQNNGV. In DNA, the CDR3 is TGTGCCAGCAGCTTAGCGGTCAGGCATGAGCAGTTCTTC. Translated: CASSLAVRHEQFF.

This clone was observed a few times. This rearrangement joins TRBV7-2 to TRBJ1-6, with no clear D. The germline V gene encodes CDR1 SGHTA and CDR2 FQGNSA. Trimming pared 0 bases from V and 10 bases from J, leaving 10 bases between. This CDR3 has 14 amino acids. CDR3: CASSLAGVGSPLHF. DNA for the CDR3: TGTGCCAGCAGCTTAGCCGGGGTGGGCTCACCCCTCCACTTT.

This clone was detected only a few times. The J gene is TRBJ2-5, the V gene TRBV27, with 10 bases that match TRBD2. Germline CDR1 reads MNHEY; CDR2 reads SMNVEV (reference sequence). This CDR3 is 14 amino acids long. With 7 bases clipped from V and 5 bases from J, the junction kept 7 bases outside the gene matches. The CDR3 DNA follows: TGTGCCAGCAAGCGGGAGGGGTCCGAGGAGACCCAGTACTTC. It yields the protein CASKREGSEETQYF.

This clone was found once. The rearrangement links TRBV2 to TRBJ2-5; D remains ambiguous. The DNA end is a closer match to TRBJ2-7, so the J assignment may be wrong. This CDR3 comprises 12 residues. The germline CDR1 and CDR2 sequences are SNHLY and FYNNEI. CDR3 sequence reads: CASSGISYEQYF. The CDR3 coding sequence is TGTGCCAGCAGTGGTATCTCCTACGAGCAGTACTTC.

The genes are TRBV5-4 and TRBJ1-3, with TRBD1 identical over 7 bases. The CDR3 length is 18 residues. The ends lost 0 bases at V and 0 bases at J; junction bases unmatched: 9. The germline V gene has CDR1 SGHNT and CDR2 YYREEE (reference sequence). The CDR3 spells CASSLGPPGQLSGNTIYF. CDR3 bases: TGTGCCAGCAGCTTGGGCCCCCCGGGACAGCTCTCTGGAAACACCATATATTTT.

This clone was detected only a few times. The chain couples TRBV7-3 to TRBJ2-7; D is perhaps TRBD2 (6 bases). The CDR3 has 14 residues. V shed 1 base and J shed 3 bases, with 10 bases lying between them. CDR1 is SGHTA and CDR2 is FQGTGA in the germline V gene. The CDR3 loop reads CASSLNPGDYEQYF. The DNA for the CDR3 is TGTGCCAGCAGCTTAAACCCGGGGGACTACGAGCAGTACTTC.

This clone has only one observation. The rearrangement uses TRBV30 and TRBJ1-1; possible D gene TRBD1, 6 bases. From germline, CDR1 is GTSNPN and CDR2 SVGIG (reference sequence). This CDR3 has 13 amino acids. Between the trimmed V and J ends, which lost 1 base and 1 base, there was a span of 7 bases. CDR3 coding DNA: TGTGCCTGGAGTGGACAGGCGAACACTGAAGCTTTCTTT. Encoded protein: CAWSGQANTEAFF.

This chain links TRBV28 with TRBJ1-2; D gene ambiguous. The CDR3 length is 11 residues. CDR1 and CDR2 (germline): MDHEN, SYDVKM. Trimming removed 10 bases at V and 2 bases at J, with 8 bases between. As DNA, the CDR3 is TGTGCCACCGGACTAAACTATGGCTACACCTTC. Translation: CATGLNYGYTF.

This chain links TRBV6-6 with TRBJ2-1; D remains unclear. Per the germline V gene, CDR1 is MNHNY and CDR2 is SVGAGI (reference sequence). V lost 6 bases and J lost 13, with 16 bases in between. This CDR3 has 12 residues. This CDR3 is CASSPVFVTQFF. CDR3 coding DNA: TGTGCCAGCAGCCCCGTTTTTGTAACTCAGTTCTTC.